One sample yielded the 20 T cell receptor beta chains listed below, sequenced in a study of blood T cell repertoires in COVID-19. Some clones are missing from TCRdb's copy, which holds only in-frame ones; the method was immunoSEQ multiplex PCR. The sample gives approximately 250,000 clones, about 88% of which show up once; 0.98% is in the top ten. The sequencing input was peripheral blood. The receptors here all came from a man between 40 and 49 years old with acute or convalescent COVID-19.

This rearrangement joins TRBV5-1 to TRBJ1-4, with TRBD1 matching over 7 bases. The CDR3 is made up of 15 amino acids. From germline, CDR1 is SGHRS and CDR2 YFSETQ. V shed 7 bases, J shed 5 bases, and the junction held 11 bases outside the gene matches. CDR3 protein: CASRLEGGLNEKLFF. The CDR3 DNA follows: TGCGCCAGCCGCCTAGAAGGGGGCTTGAATGAAAAACTGTTTTTT.

The CDR3 here is CASSLPRDRKVYGYTF. Written as DNA, the CDR3 is TGCGCCAGCAGTCTTCCTCGGGACAGGAAGGTCTATGGCTACACCTTC. The rearrangement links TRBV23-1 to TRBJ1-2; 8 nucleotides align to TRBD1. TRBV23-1 is noted as an ORF with a role that remains uncertain. The CDR3 loop spans 16 amino acids. The trim removed 4 bases at V and 4 bases at J, leaving 11 bases unmatched.

The chain has TRBV7-6 and TRBJ2-7, with 10 positions matching TRBD2. The CDR3 is 14 residues long. Per the germline V gene, CDR1 is SGHVS and CDR2 is FNYEAQ. Trimming removed 5 bases from V and 6 bases from J; junction bases left unmatched: 7. In DNA, the CDR3 is TGTGCCAGCAGCCTCAGCGGGGGGGCAGCCGAGCAGTACTTC. It specifies CASSLSGGAAEQYF.

This chain uses TRBV5-4 with TRBJ2-3, with 7 bases aligning to TRBD1. CDR3 length: 16 amino acids. Germline loops: CDR1 SGHNT, CDR2 YYREEE (reference sequence). With 3 bases clipped from V and 0 bases from J, the junction kept 7 bases outside the gene matches. For the CDR3, the DNA is TGTGCCAGCAGCTCCTACCGGGACAGTAGCACAGATACGCAGTATTTT. Amino acid sequence: CASSSYRDSSTDTQYF.

This clone has more than one count but fewer than ten. V usage is TRBV28 and J usage is TRBJ2-2; no clear D gene. This CDR3 has 14 amino acids. V gave up 8 bases and J gave up 1 base, with 11 bases separating them. CDR1 is MDHEN, CDR2 SYDVKM, per germline. Written as DNA, the CDR3 is TGTGCCAGCCTAAAACCGGTGAACACCGGGGAGCTGTTTTTT. Translated, it gives CASLKPVNTGELFF.

The rearrangement links TRBV5-1 to TRBJ1-6; D may be TRBD1 (6 bases). Germline V gene lookup returns CDR1 SGHRS and CDR2 YFSETQ. CDR3 size: 16 residues. Trimming stripped 6 bases from V and 9 bases from J, with 22 bases between. CDR3 amino acids: CASTENQGQASSPLHF. In DNA, the CDR3 is TGCGCCAGCACAGAGAATCAGGGGCAAGCTTCTTCACCCCTCCACTTT.

The sample holds a few counts of this clone. This chain joins TRBV7-2 and TRBJ2-2, with TRBD1 as a possible D gene (5 bases). CDR1 SGHTA and CDR2 FQGNSA come from the germline V gene. Trimming left V 3 bases short and J 7 bases short, with 18 bases between. The CDR3 length is 16 residues. The CDR3 sequence: CASSFPGPTGRGELFF. CDR3 DNA sequence: TGTGCCAGCAGCTTCCCAGGACCTACAGGCCGCGGGGAGCTGTTTTTT.

V is TRBV2 and J is TRBJ2-7; TRBD1 is a possible D gene (5 bases). Trimming pared 7 bases from V and 2 bases from J, leaving 9 bases between. The CDR3 extends over 12 amino acids. CDR1 SNHLY and CDR2 FYNNEI come from the germline V gene. The CDR3 region is CASNGAAYEQYF. The CDR3 nucleotides are TGTGCCAGCAATGGGGCAGCCTACGAGCAGTACTTC.

This sequence joins TRBV4-1 and TRBJ1-2; unclear D gene. The ends were cut back, 0 bases at V and 1 base at J, with 6 bases in the middle. This CDR3 has 14 residues. The germline CDR1 and CDR2 sequences are MGHRA and YSYEKL. Here the CDR3 reads CASSQDVGNYGYTF. Here the CDR3 DNA reads TGCGCCAGCAGCCAAGATGTCGGTAACTATGGCTACACCTTC.

The chain uses TRBV27 and TRBJ2-1; TRBD1 matches 11 bases. The V gene's germline CDR1 is MNHEY and CDR2 SMNVEV (reference sequence). V lost 5 bases, J lost 9 bases, and 9 bases stayed unmatched. This CDR3 spans 15 amino acids. The CDR3 region is CASSPWDRGVGEQFF. CDR3 DNA: TGTGCCAGCAGTCCTTGGGACAGGGGGGTGGGTGAGCAGTTCTTC.

The chain has TRBV18 and TRBJ2-6, with D tentatively TRBD1 (5 bases). The V and J ends lost 6 bases and 0 bases respectively, with 15 bases between them. Germline-derived CDR1 and CDR2 are KGHSH and LQKENI. The CDR3 loop spans 17 amino acids. The CDR3, as DNA: TGTGCCAGCTCCCCCGCACAGGCTCCCTCTGGGGCCAACGTCCTGACTTTC. Translated, it gives CASSPAQAPSGANVLTF.

The rearrangement joins TRBV19 to TRBJ2-2; D is unresolved. Per germline, CDR1 LNHDA and CDR2 SQIVND (reference sequence). The length of the CDR3 is 14 residues. V shed 1 base and J shed 6 bases, with 9 bases lying between them. CDR3 nucleotides: TGTGCCAGTAGTATAGGTGTCCCTGCCGGGGAGCTGTTTTTT. Encoded protein: CASSIGVPAGELFF.

This chain joins TRBV6-1 and TRBJ1-1, with TRBD1 as a possible D gene (6 bases). Germline V gene sequence: CDR1 MNHNS, CDR2 SASEGT. Trimming shortened V by 2 bases and J by 4 bases, and 29 bases separated the two germline ends. The CDR3 is 20 residues long. Here the CDR3 reads CASSERTPSGQYFVGTEAFF. The CDR3 DNA is TGTGCCAGCAGTGAAAGGACACCCTCTGGACAGTACTTTGTCGGCACTGAAGCTTTCTTT.

The chain recombines TRBV11-2 with TRBJ2-3; D not certain. Deletions cut 5 bases from V and 0 bases from J, with 12 bases between. Germline V gives CDR1 SGHAT, CDR2 FQNNGV. The CDR3 extends over 15 amino acids. CDR3 region: CASSPTSSSTDTQYF. For the CDR3, the DNA is TGTGCCAGCAGCCCCACATCGTCTAGCACAGATACGCAGTATTTT.

The gene calls are TRBV28 and TRBJ2-7, with TRBD2 as a possible D gene (6 bases). The CDR3 has 13 amino acids. Trimming removed 3 bases at V and 7 bases at J, with 13 bases between. Germline CDR1 MDHEN, CDR2 SYDVKM. The CDR3 bases are TGTGCCAGCAGTTTTCGAGGGACTTGGGAGCAGTACTTC. Amino acids: CASSFRGTWEQYF.

The DNA of the CDR3 is TGTGCCAGTAGAGGAGCGGGTTTTTACAATGAGCAGTTCTTC. This gives the protein CASRGAGFYNEQFF. This chain joins TRBV19 and TRBJ2-1; tentative D call: TRBD2 (6 bases). This CDR3 is 14 amino acids long. V was trimmed by 6 bases and J by 4 bases, leaving 13 bases between them. The germline gives CDR1 LNHDA, CDR2 SQIVND (reference sequence). The whole variable domain, remainder taken from reference TRBV19 and TRBJ2-1, is DGGITQSPKYLFRKEGQNVTLSCEQNLNHDAMYWYRQDPGQGLRLIYYSQIVNDFQKGDIAEGYSVSREKKESFPLTVTSAQKNPTAFYLCASRGAGFYNEQFFGPGTRLTVL.

This chain links TRBV5-4 with TRBJ2-5; D is ambiguous. This CDR3 has 13 amino acids. CDR1 is SGHNT, CDR2 YYREEE, per germline (reference sequence). Trimming removed 0 bases at V and 5 bases at J, with 8 bases between. CDR3 sequence reads: CASSLVGLETQYF. DNA of the CDR3: TGTGCCAGCAGCTTGGTGGGCCTGGAGACCCAGTACTTC.

This clone was seen once. The V and J genes are TRBV27 and TRBJ2-2; a possible D gene is TRBD1 (6 bases). The CDR3 is made up of 13 amino acids. V was cut by 6 bases and J by 7 bases, with 12 bases left in between. The germline V gene has CDR1 MNHEY and CDR2 SMNVEV (reference sequence). The CDR3 bases are TGTGCCAGCAGCCAGGGGCGTTACGGGGAGCTGTTTTTT. This gives the protein CASSQGRYGELFF.

The chain is built from TRBV18 and TRBJ2-1, with 8 positions matching TRBD2. Germline lookup yields CDR1 KGHSH and CDR2 LQKENI. The CDR3 has 15 residues. V dropped 4 bases and J dropped 10; count of bases not matched to a gene: 12. The CDR3 loop reads CASSQRAGVLQEQFF. The CDR3 bases are TGTGCCAGCTCACAACGAGCGGGGGTACTACAGGAGCAGTTCTTC.

This chain connects TRBV7-9 to TRBJ2-1; D is possibly TRBD1 (5 bases). Trimming removed 10 bases from V and 0 bases from J, with 16 bases in between. The germline V gene has CDR1 SEHNR and CDR2 FQNEAQ (reference sequence). This CDR3 region has 15 residues. The CDR3 DNA reads as TGTGCCACCAAAGGTGGGGCGAGCTCCTACAATGAGCAGTTCTTC. It translates to CATKGGASSYNEQFF.